The rows below give T cell receptor beta chains drawn from one sample of a study of blood T cell repertoires in COVID-19. Sequenced by immunoSEQ multiplex PCR; TCRdb stores in-frame clones only, minus some. The repertoire holds some 400,000 clones, with 80% to 95% as singletons. The sample taken for sequencing was PBMCs or T cells enriched from blood (not recorded which). Every receptor here comes from a woman between 40 and 50 years old who had been exposed to COVID-19. CDR3s include the opening cysteine and the closing phenylalanine or tryptophan.

len	v_gene	CDR3aa
13	TRBV6-4	CASSNGQGYGYTF
13	TRBV27	CASSLGGWETQYF
13	TRBV7-3	CASSPTGGTEAFF
13	TRBV2	CASSERDRYGYTF
17	TRBV7-2	CASSLTSGGAKADTQYF
16	TRBV2	CASSEISGGPTYEQYF
15	TRBV2	CASSGNRGKGDGYTF
16	TRBV6-4	CASSEKSGVIGSPLHF
15	TRBV5-4	CASSLMGQGNQPQHF
16	TRBV28	CASTPRDRGRNTEAFF
16	TRBV10-3	CAISESGTGTGNTIYF
14	TRBV24-1	CATRSSDRGTEAFF
14	TRBV3-1/TRBV3-2	CASSRTGSNEKLFF
13	TRBV28	CASSFRENTEAFF
13	TRBV24-1	CATSGQRDTEAFF
18	TRBV4-3	CASSQGYLTGGPNEKLFF
14	TRBV5-1	CASSPQGMGQPQHF
17	TRBV9	CASSGPGLAGGSYEQYF
15	TRBV7-2	CASSLVRGAQETQYF
13	TRBV5-1	CASSLSREGGYTF
12	TRBV6-1	CASSESNSPLHF
15	TRBV5-4	CASSLGGTGLDGYTF
16	TRBV11-3	CASSVTGLAGGDEQFF
12	TRBV30	CAWVDRGTEAFF
13	TRBV27	CASSLSRGREQYF
13	TRBV7-9	CASSTPPVETQYF
16	TRBV19	CASFSGTGAANTEAFF
16	TRBV12-5	CASAAAEGPSGNTIYF
18	TRBV7-9	CASSLGTGGQGTGNTIYF